This is a list of T cell receptor beta chains from one sample in a study of T cell responses to AZD1222 COVID-19 vaccine. The assay was immunoSEQ multiplex PCR, and TCRdb's table has in-frame clones only and misses some. Of roughly 150,000 clones listed, around 91% were seen once; the top ten hold about 6%. The source material was peripheral blood, sampled 28 days after the second AZD1222 dose. The receptors shown here come from an adult who received the AZD1222 COVID-19 vaccine. The CDR3 runs from the conserved cysteine through the conserved F or W. The D gene is left open where the match is weak. The size field is filled for only some rows; it gives once, few, many or a size class.

D gene: TRBD1
J gene: TRBJ2-1
clone size: -
V gene: TRBV9
CDR3 DNA: TGTGCCAGCAGCCGCGGACAGGAGGTTAGGAAGTTCTTC
CDR3 protein: CASSRGQEVRKFF

D gene: TRBD1
J gene: TRBJ2-7
clone size: -
V gene: TRBV19
CDR3 DNA: TGTGCCAGTAGTATCCCCCCGACAGGGGTGAGCTCCTACGAGCAGTACTTC
CDR3 protein: CASSIPPTGVSSYEQYF

D gene: -
J gene: TRBJ2-4
clone size: -
V gene: TRBV2
CDR3 DNA: TGTGCCTCTAGTGGCTCCAAAAACATTCAGTACTTC
CDR3 protein: CASSGSKNIQYF

D gene: TRBD1
J gene: TRBJ1-2
clone size: once
V gene: TRBV6-4
CDR3 DNA: TGTGCCAGCAGTATTACAGGGGGCTCCTATGGCTACACCTTC
CDR3 protein: CASSITGGSYGYTF

D gene: -
J gene: TRBJ2-7
clone size: -
V gene: TRBV29-1
CDR3 DNA: TGCAGCGTTCAAGCGGCCCTGGACGCCTACGAGCAGTACTTC
CDR3 protein: CSVQAALDAYEQYF

D gene: TRBD2
J gene: TRBJ2-1
clone size: -
V gene: TRBV7-9
CDR3 DNA: TGTGCCAGCAGCTTAAATAGCGGGGGGGCTAATGAGCAGTTCTTC
CDR3 protein: CASSLNSGGANEQFF

D gene: -
J gene: TRBJ2-6
clone size: -
V gene: TRBV5-4
CDR3 DNA: TGTGCCAGCACCCTGGGCGGGCGCGGCTCCTCTGGGGCCAACGTCCTGACTTTC
CDR3 protein: CASTLGGRGSSGANVLTF

D gene: TRBD2
J gene: TRBJ2-5
clone size: -
V gene: TRBV5-4
CDR3 DNA: TGTGCCAGCAGCCCTGATCAGCGGGGCGGGGGGACCCAGTACTTC
CDR3 protein: CASSPDQRGGGTQYF

D gene: -
J gene: TRBJ1-2
clone size: -
V gene: TRBV10-3
CDR3 DNA: TGTGCCATCTCCAGGGACGGGGCGGATGGCTACACCTTC
CDR3 protein: CAISRDGADGYTF

D gene: TRBD2
J gene: TRBJ2-1
clone size: -
V gene: TRBV24-1
CDR3 DNA: TGTGCCACCAGTGATGTCGGACTAGCGTATGAGCAGTTCTTC
CDR3 protein: CATSDVGLAYEQFF

D gene: -
J gene: TRBJ2-7
clone size: -
V gene: TRBV5-5
CDR3 DNA: TGTGCCAGCAGCTCCCTCGCGGGACAACACTACGAGCAGTACTTC
CDR3 protein: CASSSLAGQHYEQYF